The T cell receptor (beta chain) described here comes from a study of beta chain features in type 1 diabetes. The CDR3 length is 13 residues. CDR1 and CDR2 from the germline V gene are SGHTA and FQGNSA. Trimming took off 2 bases at V and 5 bases at J, with 9 bases between the two ends. Investigators reverse transcribed all isolated RNA, so they sequenced expressed TCRB transcripts. TCRdb keeps only in-frame clones here, not all; method: immunoSEQ multiplex PCR. Among over 600,000 clones listed, around an eighth were seen once. Study-wide points: A moderate, significant TCRB CDR3 shortening appeared in type 1 diabetes across four CD4+ subsets.

Worth noting for this clone: Its specificity is unknown. The sample carries other DNA sequences with the same CDR3.

Source material: naive CD4+ T cells from blood. This TCR derives from a young man with type 1 diabetes. The rearrangement uses TRBV7-2 and TRBJ2-5; no reliable D call. CDR3 loop: CASSLTLGETQYF. As DNA, the CDR3 is TGTGCCAGCAGCTTAACTTTGGGGGAGACCCAGTACTTC. The whole variable domain, remainder taken from reference TRBV7-2 and TRBJ2-5, is GAGVSQSPSNKVTEKGKDVELRCDPISGHTALYWYRQSLGQGLEFLIYFQGNSAPDKSGLPSDRFSAERTGGSVSTLTIQRTQQEDSAVYLCASSLTLGETQYFGPGTRLLVL.